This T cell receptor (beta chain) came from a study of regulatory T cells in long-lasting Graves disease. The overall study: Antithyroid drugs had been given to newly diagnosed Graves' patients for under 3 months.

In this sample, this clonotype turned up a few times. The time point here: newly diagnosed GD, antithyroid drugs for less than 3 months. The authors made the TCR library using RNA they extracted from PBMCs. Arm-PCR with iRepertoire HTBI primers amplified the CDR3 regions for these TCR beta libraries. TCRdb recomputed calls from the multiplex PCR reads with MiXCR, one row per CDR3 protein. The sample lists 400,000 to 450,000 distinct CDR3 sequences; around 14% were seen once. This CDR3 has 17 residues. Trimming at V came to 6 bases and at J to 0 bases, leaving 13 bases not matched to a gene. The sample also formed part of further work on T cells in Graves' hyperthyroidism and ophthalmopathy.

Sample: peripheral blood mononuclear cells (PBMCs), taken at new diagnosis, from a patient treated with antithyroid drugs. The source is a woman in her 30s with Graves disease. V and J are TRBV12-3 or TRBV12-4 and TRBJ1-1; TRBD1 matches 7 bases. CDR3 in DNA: TGTGCCAGCAGCCGGGGGATGGGACAGTTCATGAACACTGAAGCTTTCTTT. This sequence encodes CASSRGMGQFMNTEAFF.